The 29 T cell receptor beta chains below all came from one sample that was sequenced in a study of cytomegalovirus exposure and HLA in healthy donors (TCRdb year 2017). The receptor library was made with the immunoSEQ multiplex PCR assay. A mixture of 60 forward primers for TCR Vbeta segments and 13 reverse primers for TCR Jbeta segments was used in the multiplex PCR. The source is immuneACCESS, and TCRdb retained only in-frame sequences with V and J called. Part of the clones is not carried over; for the studies checked, unresolved V genes explain less than half of this, and the remainder is unexplained. This sample comprises 150,000 to 200,000 clones, about 75% of them detected only once. The ten largest clones take up under 8% of the sample. Sequencing was performed on PBMCs. The receptor set was obtained from a man between 40 and 49 years old in good health and CMV-seropositive.

The chain has TRBV5-6 and TRBJ2-7, with a possible D match to TRBD2 (7 bases). Germline V gene sequence: CDR1 SGHDT, CDR2 YYEEEE. The CDR3 covers 14 residues. V lost 0 bases and J 4 bases, leaving 11 bases between the germline ends. The CDR3 loop is CASSLVGGQYEQYF. CDR3 sequence (DNA): TGTGCCAGCAGCTTGGTGGGGGGGCAGTACGAGCAGTACTTC.

The chain couples TRBV5-4 to TRBJ2-5; 7 bases match TRBD2. Per the germline V gene, CDR1 is SGHNT and CDR2 is YYREEE (reference sequence). This CDR3 has 16 residues. V shed 6 bases and J 4 bases; nucleotides not matched to a gene: 15. DNA of the CDR3: TGTGCCAGCACAGAACTAGCGAAAATGGGAAGAGAGACCCAGTACTTC. Translated: CASTELAKMGRETQYF.

CDR3 in amino acids: CASSPLPRSGYYNEQFF. DNA for the CDR3: TGTGCCAGCAGTCCCCTCCCGAGGAGCGGGTACTACAATGAGCAGTTCTTC. The chain has TRBV28 and TRBJ2-1, with D possibly being TRBD2 (6 bases). CDR3 size: 17 residues. The V gene's germline CDR1 is MDHEN and CDR2 SYDVKM. The V and J ends lost 5 bases and 3 bases respectively, with 20 bases between them.

This chain joins TRBV28 and TRBJ1-5, with D possibly TRBD1 on 5 matching bases. Germline-derived CDR1 and CDR2 are MDHEN and SYDVKM. There are 16 residues in the CDR3. V dropped 10 bases and J dropped 0 bases, with 19 bases sitting between them. DNA for the CDR3: TGTGCCACCCACCTGGACATACTTTATAGCAATCAGCCCCAGCATTTT. It encodes CATHLDILYSNQPQHF.

This clone was counted between two and nine times. In DNA form, the CDR3 reads TGTGCCAGCAGCTCCTGGACAGGGGTCAGCCAGCATTTT. Amino acid sequence: CASSSWTGVSQHF. The chain couples TRBV5-4 to TRBJ1-5, with 9 bases lining up with TRBD1. The CDR3 covers 13 residues. Unmatched junction bases numbered 7, after V lost 3 bases and J lost 12 bases. In germline, CDR1 is SGHNT, CDR2 YYREEE (reference sequence).

The table lists this clone with a few counts. The chain links TRBV10-3 to TRBJ2-7; possible D gene TRBD2, 5 bases. The V end was cut by 8 bases, the J end by 5 bases, with 10 bases between. Germline V gene lookup returns CDR1 ENHRY and CDR2 SYGVKD. There are 11 residues in the CDR3. CDR3 nucleotide sequence: TGTGCCATCCGCGGGCAGAACGAGCAGTACTTC. This translates into CAIRGQNEQYF.

The chain joins TRBV5-1 to TRBJ2-3, with 7 bases aligning to TRBD1. The germline CDR1 and CDR2 sequences are SGHRS and YFSETQ. Trimming cost V 3 bases and J 2 bases; bases outside gene matches: 9. CDR3 length equals 16 residues. The CDR3 region is CASSSGTVGNTDTQYF. The CDR3 DNA reads TGCGCCAGCAGCTCCGGGACAGTCGGAAACACAGATACGCAGTATTTT.

This clone was counted only a few times. A read error may produce the germline difference seen at one junction end. J is TRBJ2-2 and V is TRBV2, with D possibly TRBD2 on 5 matching bases. Germline V gene lookup returns CDR1 SNHLY and CDR2 FYNNEI. This CDR3 has 13 residues. Here the CDR3 DNA reads TGTGCCAGCAGACTGATAAAGGCCGGGGAGCTCTTTTTT. Its translation: CASRLIKAGELFF.

This clone has more than one count but fewer than ten. The chain has TRBV11-3 and TRBJ2-1, with D tentatively TRBD2 (6 bases). The CDR3 spans 16 residues. With 5 bases removed from V and 0 bases from J, the gap between germline ends came to 14 bases. CDR1 and CDR2 from the germline V gene are SGHNT and YENEEA. The CDR3 is CASSPSAGSSYNEQFF. The CDR3 DNA reads as TGTGCCAGCAGCCCGTCGGCGGGGTCCTCCTACAATGAGCAGTTCTTC.

This clone was detected once. The V gene is TRBV14, the J gene TRBJ2-3, with D unclear. The CDR3 loop spans 13 amino acids. CDR1 and CDR2 from the germline V gene are SGHDN and FVKESK. With 3 bases removed from V and 4 bases from J, the gap between germline ends came to 8 bases. The CDR3 protein is CASSHLSADTQYF. The CDR3 nucleotides read TGTGCCAGCAGCCATCTTAGTGCAGATACGCAGTATTTT.

This chain joins TRBV28 and TRBJ1-2, with D maybe TRBD1 (5 bases). The CDR3 is 13 amino acids. V shed 3 bases and J shed 7 bases, with 12 bases lying between them. CDR1 and CDR2 from the germline V gene are MDHEN and SYDVKM. CDR3 region: CASSFLQARGYTF. Written as DNA, the CDR3 is TGTGCCAGCAGTTTTTTACAGGCCCGTGGCTACACCTTC.

The chain recombines TRBV9 with TRBJ2-1, with 7 bases fitting TRBD2. V gave up 0 bases and J gave up 7 bases; unmatched junction bases: 7. CDR1 and CDR2 (germline): SGDLS, YYNGEE. This CDR3 contains 15 residues. As DNA, the CDR3 is TGTGCCAGCAGCGTAGATCCGGGAGGCCGGAATGAGCAGTTCTTC. Translation gives CASSVDPGGRNEQFF.

The J gene is TRBJ1-2, the V gene TRBV5-4, with 10 positions matching TRBD1. Germline CDR1 SGHNT, CDR2 YYREEE (reference sequence). V lost 3 bases and J lost 6; bases outside the gene matches: 8. The CDR3 is 15 amino acids. The chain's CDR3 is CASSSKDRGVHGYTF. The CDR3 region has the DNA TGTGCCAGCAGCTCGAAGGACAGGGGGGTACATGGCTACACCTTC.

A few counts support this clone. The chain uses TRBV18 and TRBJ1-1, with 7 bases aligning to TRBD1. Germline loops: CDR1 KGHSH, CDR2 LQKENI. Trimming at V came to 6 bases and at J to 4 bases, leaving 8 bases not matched to a gene. This CDR3 spans 14 amino acids. In nucleotides, the CDR3 is TGTGCCAGCTCTCAAGAAGCAGGGGGCACTGAAGCTTTCTTT. It specifies CASSQEAGGTEAFF.

The chain links TRBV4-2 to TRBJ2-7, with 9 nucleotides matching TRBD2. The V gene end was trimmed by 4 bases and the J gene end by 4 bases; junction bases not matched to a gene: 8. Germline-derived CDR1 and CDR2 are LGHNA and YNFKEQ. This CDR3 is 15 amino acids long. CDR3 loop: CASSRDSGSSYEQYF. The CDR3 DNA reads as TGTGCCAGCAGCCGAGATAGCGGGAGTTCTTACGAGCAGTACTTC.

This chain uses TRBV30 with TRBJ1-1, with D hard to call. Trimming removed 2 bases at V and 3 bases at J, with 10 bases between. The CDR3 contains 13 residues. Germline V gives CDR1 GTSNPN, CDR2 SVGIG (reference sequence). CDR3: CAWSRQHHTEAFF. In DNA form, the CDR3 reads TGTGCCTGGAGTCGTCAACATCACACTGAAGCTTTCTTT. Supplemented by reference TRBV30 and TRBJ1-1, the full variable domain reads SQTIHQWPATLVQPVGSPLSLECTVEGTSNPNLYWYRQAAGRGLQLLFYSVGIGQISSEVPQNLSASRPQDRQFILSSKKLLLSDSGFYLCAWSRQHHTEAFFGQGTRLTVV.

The rearrangement uses TRBV6-4 and TRBJ2-2; TRBD1 aligns across 8 bases. V lost 3 bases, J lost 6 bases, and 3 bases stayed unmatched. The CDR3 sequence is 14 residues long. Per germline, CDR1 MRHNA and CDR2 SNTAGT. The DNA of the CDR3 is TGTGCCAGCAGTGAACAGGGGGAGGCCGGGGAGCTGTTTTTT. Protein product: CASSEQGEAGELFF.

The chain couples TRBV11-3 to TRBJ2-5; possibly TRBD2 for D (6 bases). The germline V gene encodes CDR1 SGHNT and CDR2 YENEEA. This CDR3 is 12 amino acids long. The germline V and J ends were trimmed by 4 bases and 7 bases, with 10 bases remaining between them. CDR3 nucleotides: TGTGCCAGCAGCTCAGTCGGGGGGACCCAGTACTTC. Protein sequence: CASSSVGGTQYF. Full variable domain (outside the CDR3, taken from reference TRBV11-3 and TRBJ2-5): EAGVVQSPRYKIIEKKQPVAFWCNPISGHNTLYWYLQNLGQGPELLIRYENEEAVDDSQLPKDRFSAERLKGVDSTLKIQPAELGDSAVYLCASSSVGGTQYFGPGTRLLVL.

The chain uses TRBV5-1 and TRBJ2-1, with 14 bases lining up with TRBD2. The germline V gene encodes CDR1 SGHRS and CDR2 YFSETQ. V lost 4 bases and J lost 9; bases outside the gene matches: 9. The CDR3 consists of 16 residues. DNA for the CDR3: TGCGCCAGCAGCCCGCCGGGACTAGCGGGAGTGGGTGAGCAGTTCTTC. This sequence encodes CASSPPGLAGVGEQFF. Together with reference TRBV5-1 and TRBJ2-1, the CDR3 gives the full variable domain: KAGVTQTPRYLIKTRGQQVTLSCSPISGHRSVSWYQQTPGQGLQFLFEYFSETQRNKGNFPGRFSGRQFSNSRSEMNVSTLELGDSALYLCASSPPGLAGVGEQFFGPGTRLTVL.

The count of this clone is one. This chain connects TRBV4-1 to TRBJ1-2, with 9 bases matching TRBD1. This CDR3 comprises 15 residues. Germline V gives CDR1 MGHRA, CDR2 YSYEKL. With 0 bases clipped from V and 5 bases from J, the junction kept 4 bases outside the gene matches. CDR3 protein: CASSQDNRGLYGYTF. The CDR3 DNA sequence: TGCGCCAGCAGCCAAGATAACAGGGGGCTTTATGGCTACACCTTC.

V usage is TRBV5-1 and J usage is TRBJ1-1, with D perhaps matching TRBD1 (6 bases). The CDR3 contains 14 residues. Between the trimmed V and J ends, which lost 4 bases and 3 bases, there was a span of 13 bases. Per germline, CDR1 SGHRS and CDR2 YFSETQ. As DNA, the CDR3 is TGCGCCAGCAGCAATGAGGACAGCTACACTGAAGCTTTCTTT. It encodes CASSNEDSYTEAFF.

The chain employs TRBV13 and TRBJ2-5; no clear D. In germline, CDR1 is PRHDT, CDR2 FYEKMQ (reference sequence). Trimming took 7 bases from V and 5 from J, leaving 11 bases between them. This CDR3 region has 12 residues. Here the CDR3 reads CASTTAMETQYF. CDR3 nucleotides: TGTGCCAGCACCACAGCCATGGAGACCCAGTACTTC.

The chain joins TRBV6-5 to TRBJ2-7; D is possibly TRBD2 (6 bases). Per germline, CDR1 MNHEY and CDR2 SVGAGI. The CDR3 runs to 13 residues. V shed 7 bases and J shed 1 base, with 11 bases lying between them. The CDR3 sequence: CASTGLLSYEQYF. CDR3 nucleotide sequence: TGTGCCAGCACAGGACTATTGTCCTACGAGCAGTACTTC.

The gene calls are TRBV28 and TRBJ1-2, with D possibly matching TRBD1 (6 bases). The V gene's germline CDR1 is MDHEN and CDR2 SYDVKM. The CDR3 loop spans 13 amino acids. V lost 6 bases and J lost 5, with 13 bases in between. In DNA form, the CDR3 reads TGTGCCAGCAGCCCCGGGACACTGTATGGCTACACCTTC. Translated: CASSPGTLYGYTF.

V usage is TRBV11-2 and J usage is TRBJ2-1; 8 nucleotides match TRBD1. The V gene's germline CDR1 is SGHAT and CDR2 FQNNGV. CDR3 size: 13 residues. V gave up 5 bases and J gave up 5 bases; unmatched junction bases: 2. The CDR3 here is CASSRDRNNEQFF. In DNA, the CDR3 is TGTGCCAGCAGCAGGGACAGGAACAATGAGCAGTTCTTC.

The CDR3 spells CASSEKGQGREKLFF. The CDR3 DNA is TGTGCCAGCAGTGAAAAGGGGCAGGGGCGAGAAAAACTGTTTTTT. The rearrangement joins TRBV6-1 to TRBJ1-4; TRBD1 might be the D (6 bases). CDR1 is MNHNS and CDR2 is SASEGT in the germline V gene. V dropped 2 bases and J dropped 8 bases, with 15 bases sitting between them. CDR3 length: 15 amino acids.

The table lists this clone with a few counts. The chain has TRBV11-2 and TRBJ2-6, with no clear D. V was shortened by 2 bases and J by 1 base, with 6 bases between the two germline ends. The CDR3 covers 15 residues. Germline V gene lookup returns CDR1 SGHAT and CDR2 FQNNGV. CDR3 sequence: CASSLIVSGANVLTF. CDR3 in DNA: TGTGCCAGCAGCTTAATCGTATCTGGGGCCAACGTCCTGACTTTC.

This clone turned up a few times. The chain recombines TRBV7-2 with TRBJ1-2; 9 bases are shared with TRBD1. With 8 bases clipped from V and 4 bases from J, the junction kept 8 bases outside the gene matches. The CDR3 contains 14 residues. Germline V gene data show CDR1 as SGHTA and CDR2 as FQGNSA. The CDR3 is CASGRDRVSYGYTF. CDR3 nucleotides: TGTGCCAGCGGTCGGGACAGGGTCAGCTATGGCTACACCTTC.

The genes are TRBV2 and TRBJ2-7; 9 nucleotides agree with TRBD2. The junction had 6 bases not matched to a gene; V was cut back by 1 base and J by 2 bases. CDR1 and CDR2 (germline): SNHLY, FYNNEI. The CDR3 has 16 amino acids. CDR3 sequence (DNA): TGTGCCAGCAGTGAAGATCTAGCGGGATCACCCTACGAGCAGTACTTC. It is translated as CASSEDLAGSPYEQYF.